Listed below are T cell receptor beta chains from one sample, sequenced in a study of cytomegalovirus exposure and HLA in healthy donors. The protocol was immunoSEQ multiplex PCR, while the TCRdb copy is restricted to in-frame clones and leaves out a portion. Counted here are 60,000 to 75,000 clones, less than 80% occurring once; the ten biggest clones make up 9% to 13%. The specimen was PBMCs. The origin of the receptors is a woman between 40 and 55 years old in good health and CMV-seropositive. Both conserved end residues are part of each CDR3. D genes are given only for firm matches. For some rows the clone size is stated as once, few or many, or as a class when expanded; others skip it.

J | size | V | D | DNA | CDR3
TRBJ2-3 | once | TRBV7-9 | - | TGTGCCAGCAGCTTAGGAGGGGGGGCGGGAGATACGCAGTATTTT | CASSLGGGAGDTQYF
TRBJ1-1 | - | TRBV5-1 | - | TGCGCCAGCAGCTCCTACGCTAGGAACACTGAAGCTTTCTTT | CASSSYARNTEAFF
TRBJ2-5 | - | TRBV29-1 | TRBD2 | TGCAGCGTTGTAGCGGGGGGGTGGTACCAAGAGACCCAGTACTTC | CSVVAGGWYQETQYF
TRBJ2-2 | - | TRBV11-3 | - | TGTGCCAGCAGCTCGCAAGCCCAGAACACCGGGGAGCTGTTTTTT | CASSSQAQNTGELFF
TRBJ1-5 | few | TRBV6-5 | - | TGTGCCCGCTATGCTGGCCAGGGGAGCAATCAGCCCCAGCATTTT | CARYAGQGSNQPQHF
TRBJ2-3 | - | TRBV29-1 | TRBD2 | TGCAGCGCCCGGGGGGTAGCTTCGAGCACAGATACGCAGTATTTT | CSARGVASSTDTQYF
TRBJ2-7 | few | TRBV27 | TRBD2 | TGTGCCAGCAGTTTGGGGGGGGGATACGAGCAGTACTTC | CASSLGGGYEQYF
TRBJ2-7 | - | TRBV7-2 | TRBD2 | TGTGCCAGCAGCTTGTGGACTAGCCGTAACTACGAGCAGTACTTC | CASSLWTSRNYEQYF
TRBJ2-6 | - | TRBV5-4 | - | TGTGCCAGCAGCCCGACCGTTACAGGGACTGGGGCCAACGTCCTGACTTTC | CASSPTVTGTGANVLTF
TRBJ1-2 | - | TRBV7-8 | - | TGTGCCAGCAGCCCATCGAGGGCAGCAGTCTATGGCTACACCTTC | CASSPSRAAVYGYTF
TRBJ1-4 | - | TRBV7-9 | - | TGTGCCAGCAGCCCGGAGAGGCCAAATGAAAAACTGTTTTTT | CASSPERPNEKLFF
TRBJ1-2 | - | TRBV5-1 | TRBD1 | TGCGCCAGCAGCCGAGGGACAGGGGGGGGCTACACCTTC | CASSRGTGGGYTF
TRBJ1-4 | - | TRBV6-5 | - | TGTGCCAGCGGGGACTATGATGAAAAACTGTTTTTT | CASGDYDEKLFF
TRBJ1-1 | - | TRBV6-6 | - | TGTGCCAGCACCCAAAACGGTCAGGGGAACACTGAAGCTTTCTTT | CASTQNGQGNTEAFF
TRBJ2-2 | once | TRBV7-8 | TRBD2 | TGTGCCAGCAGTCCGACTAGCACCAACACCGGGGAGCTGTTTTTT | CASSPTSTNTGELFF
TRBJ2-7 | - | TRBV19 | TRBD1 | TGTGCCAGTAGCACCATTGGACAGGGAAGCGAGCAGTACTTC | CASSTIGQGSEQYF
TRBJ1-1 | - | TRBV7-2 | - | TGTGCCAGCAGCTCCACAGGGAGGGAGGTGAACACTGAAGCTTTCTTT | CASSSTGREVNTEAFF
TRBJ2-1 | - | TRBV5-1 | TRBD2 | TGCGCCAGCAGCTCCCTCTGGGGACTAGCCTCCAATGAGCAGTTCTTC | CASSSLWGLASNEQFF
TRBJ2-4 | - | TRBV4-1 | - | TGCGCCAGCAGCCCCGGGGGGACACTTGGTGGCATTCAGTACTTC | CASSPGGTLGGIQYF
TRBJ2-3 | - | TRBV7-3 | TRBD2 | TGTGCCAGCTCCCTTCGGGGGGGCACAGATACGCAGTATTTT | CASSLRGGTDTQYF